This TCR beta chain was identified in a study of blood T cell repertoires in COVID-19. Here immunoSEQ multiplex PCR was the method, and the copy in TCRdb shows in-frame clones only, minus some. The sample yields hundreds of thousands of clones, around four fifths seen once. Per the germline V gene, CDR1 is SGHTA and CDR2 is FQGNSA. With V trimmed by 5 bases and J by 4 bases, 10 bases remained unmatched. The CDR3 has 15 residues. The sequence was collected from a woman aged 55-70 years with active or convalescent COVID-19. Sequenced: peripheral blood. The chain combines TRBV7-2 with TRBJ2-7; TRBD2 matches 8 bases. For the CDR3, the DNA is TGTGCCAGCAGCCAGGGACCGGGGGGGCCTTACGAGCAGTACTTC. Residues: CASSQGPGGPYEQYF.